This T cell receptor (beta chain) derives from a study of yellow fever vaccine responses in identical twins. In regard to this clonotype: Antigen specificity is unknown.

Trimming pared 5 bases from V and 4 bases from J, leaving 11 bases between. The germline CDR1 and CDR2 sequences are LNHDA and SQIVND (reference sequence). There are 14 residues in the CDR3. Whole-study results and caveats: On the reported evidence, twins' vaccine T cell responses seemed partly convergent and partly personalized.

Using its own MiXCR run on the RT-PCR reads, TCRdb lists one record per CDR3 protein. The repertoire holds 4,500 to 6,500 distinct CDR3 sequences, roughly 88% seen once, with 3% in the top ten. The chain uses TRBV19 and TRBJ2-2, with D possibly matching TRBD1 (5 bases). The sample here was T cells from blood (PBMCs), unsorted or a sorted subset (not recorded which), taken before or after yellow fever vaccination (not recorded which). The TCR sequence derives from a woman aged 18-35 years who received the yellow fever vaccine. CDR3 in amino acids: CASSPDTFTGELFF. The CDR3 region has the DNA TGTGCCAGTAGTCCGGACACCTTCACCGGGGAGCTGTTTTTT.